This is a list of T cell receptor beta chains from one sample in a study of CD8 T cells in ankylosing spondylitis. Each CDR3 protein gets one entry after TCRdb re-called the 5' RACE reads with MiXCR. The top ten clones hold around 7% of a sample with hundreds of thousands of distinct CDR3 sequences, roughly an eighth of them seen once. Sequencing was done on a sample of blood, either unsorted or a sorted T cell fraction (not recorded which). These receptors were obtained from a male donor with ankylosing spondylitis. CDR3s include the opening cysteine and the closing phenylalanine or tryptophan. D genes are given only for firm matches. Size values are once, few and many counts, or a class for expanded clones, and some rows have none.

cdr3_aa cdr3_nt clone_size cdr3_length d_call j_call v_call
CASKHVEQFF TGTGCCAGCAAACACGTTGAGCAGTTCTTC many 10 NA TRBJ2-1 TRBV21-1
CSGWDNEQFF TGCAGCGGGTGGGATAATGAGCAGTTCTTC NA 10 NA TRBJ2-1 TRBV29-1
CASSFETGRSTEAFF TGTGCCAGCAGCTTCGAGACAGGGAGGAGTACTGAAGCTTTCTTT NA 15 TRBD1 TRBJ1-1 TRBV7-2
CASSSTGFIPNEQFF TGCGCCAGCAGCTCGACAGGGTTTATCCCCAATGAGCAGTTCTTC NA 15 TRBD1 TRBJ2-1 TRBV5-1
CASSLRRQGHNEQFF TGTGCCAGCAGTTTAAGAAGGCAGGGCCACAATGAGCAGTTCTTC few 15 NA TRBJ2-1 TRBV12-3/TRBV12-4
CSVAPPGQGNTGELFF TGCAGCGTTGCTCCCCCGGGACAGGGGAACACCGGGGAGCTGTTTTTT many 16 TRBD1 TRBJ2-2 TRBV29-1
CASSLEHRGRGMNEKLFF TGTGCCAGCAGCTTAGAACACAGGGGGCGAGGAATGAATGAAAAACTGTTTTTT few 18 TRBD1 TRBJ1-4 TRBV7-8
CATSDSGSGGDTQYF TGTGCCACCAGTGATTCGGGGTCGGGGGGGGATACGCAGTATTTT NA 15 TRBD2 TRBJ2-3 TRBV24-1
CASSLAAGAVTGELFF TGCGCCAGCAGCTTGGCGGCGGGAGCGGTCACCGGGGAGCTGTTTTTT few 16 TRBD2 TRBJ2-2 TRBV5-1
CASSFNVGETQYF TGTGCCAGCAGTTTTAACGTCGGGGAGACCCAGTACTTC many 13 NA TRBJ2-5 TRBV12-3/TRBV12-4
CASSEQGESYEQYF TGTGCCAGCAGTGAACAGGGGGAAAGCTACGAGCAGTACTTC few 14 TRBD1 TRBJ2-7 TRBV6-1
CAISRGGGSNQPQHF TGTGCCATCAGTCGGGGGGGCGGAAGCAATCAGCCCCAGCATTTT NA 15 NA TRBJ1-5 TRBV10-3
CASTLSGTGEDYGYTF TGTGCCAGCACCCTCTCCGGGACAGGGGAGGACTATGGCTACACCTTC NA 16 TRBD1 TRBJ1-2 TRBV12-3/TRBV12-4
CASTWGTSGVNEQFF TGTGCCAGCACCTGGGGGACTAGCGGGGTCAATGAGCAGTTCTTC NA 15 TRBD2 TRBJ2-1 TRBV12-3/TRBV12-4
CASSPNYGGMNTGELFF TGCGCCAGCAGCCCGAACTACGGGGGGATGAACACCGGGGAGCTGTTTTTT few 17 TRBD2 TRBJ2-2 TRBV5-1
CASSYPRDRGSSTDTQYF TGTGCCAGCAGTTACCCGAGGGACAGGGGGTCCAGCACAGATACGCAGTATTTT NA 18 TRBD1 TRBJ2-3 TRBV7-8
CASSPSGRAESAQYF TGTGCCAGCAGCCCCAGCGGGAGGGCCGAGTCGGCGCAGTATTTT few 15 TRBD2 TRBJ2-3 TRBV9
CASSFSGRSQPQHF TGTGCCAGCAGTTTCAGTGGGCGCAGTCAGCCCCAGCATTTT NA 14 NA TRBJ1-5 TRBV27
CASSWRTSGETQYF TGTGCCAGCAGCTGGAGGACTAGCGGAGAGACCCAGTACTTC few 14 TRBD2 TRBJ2-5 TRBV7-2
CASSLGDQAFF TGTGCCAGCAGCCTGGGGGACCAAGCTTTCTTT few 11 NA TRBJ1-1 TRBV12-3/TRBV12-4
CASSSSGSLTGELFF TGTGCCAGCAGCTCTAGCGGGAGTCTTACCGGGGAGCTGTTTTTT NA 15 TRBD2 TRBJ2-2 TRBV5-4
CASSLLGRDYGYTF TGTGCCAGCAGCTTATTGGGGAGGGACTATGGCTACACCTTC NA 14 NA TRBJ1-2 TRBV11-2
CATSDGTSGIRETQYF TGTGCCACCAGTGACGGGACTAGCGGGATAAGAGAGACCCAGTACTTC few 16 TRBD2 TRBJ2-5 TRBV24-1
CASSESWREGRNEQFF TGTGCCAGCAGTGAATCTTGGAGGGAGGGGAGAAATGAGCAGTTCTTC many 16 TRBD2 TRBJ2-1 TRBV25-1
CASGQGASYNEQFF TGTGCCAGCGGCCAGGGGGCCTCCTACAATGAGCAGTTCTTC NA 14 TRBD1 TRBJ2-1 TRBV7-6
CASSLGGLAGVTDTQYF TGTGCCAGCAGCTTGGGAGGACTAGCGGGAGTCACAGATACGCAGTATTTT few 17 TRBD2 TRBJ2-3 TRBV7-8
CASSLVRGAGTEAFF TGTGCCAGCAGCTTAGTCAGGGGGGCCGGTACTGAAGCTTTCTTT few 15 TRBD1 TRBJ1-1 TRBV7-8
CSVIGRFQETQYF TGCAGCGTCATTGGGCGGTTCCAAGAGACCCAGTACTTC few 13 NA TRBJ2-5 TRBV29-1
CASSPRTGGVETQYF TGTGCCAGCTCACCCCGCACAGGGGGCGTCGAGACCCAGTACTTC few 15 TRBD1 TRBJ2-5 TRBV18
CAISAVAGAGELFF TGTGCCATCAGTGCGGTAGCAGGAGCCGGGGAGCTGTTTTTT few 14 NA TRBJ2-2 TRBV10-3
CASSQGEGARTGELFF TGTGCCAGCAGCCAAGGGGAAGGGGCGCGGACCGGGGAGCTGTTTTTT few 16 NA TRBJ2-2 TRBV3-1